The 13 T cell receptor beta chains below all came from one sample that was sequenced in a study of cytomegalovirus exposure and HLA in healthy donors. 60 Vbeta and 13 Jbeta primers were used in PCR. TCRdb keeps only in-frame clones here, not all; method: immunoSEQ multiplex PCR. This table has under 150,000 clones, around three quarters appearing once. The sequenced sample was PBMCs. The receptors derive from a woman between 45 and 60 years old in good health and CMV-seronegative.

This chain connects TRBV20-1 to TRBJ2-1; a possible D gene is TRBD2 (6 bases). The ends were cut back, 5 bases at V and 11 bases at J, with 13 bases in the middle. The CDR3 contains 11 residues. Germline-derived CDR1 and CDR2 are DFQATT and SNEGSKA (reference sequence). CDR3 in amino acids: CSALISGKQFF. The CDR3 nucleotides read TGCAGTGCTTTAATTAGCGGCAAGCAGTTCTTC.

The CDR3: CSVGQGGWSSYEQYF. The CDR3 DNA is TGCAGCGTTGGACAGGGGGGATGGAGCTCCTACGAGCAGTACTTC. The genes are TRBV29-1 and TRBJ2-7; TRBD1 agrees at 9 bases. Germline V gene sequence: CDR1 SQVTM, CDR2 ANQGSEA. J was trimmed by 0 bases and V by 4 bases; bases with no gene match: 7. This CDR3 contains 15 residues.

This clone has a handful of counts. CDR3 coding DNA: TGTGCCAGCAGTGATTCGTTGCGGGAGACCGAGGCCAAAAACATTCAGTACTTC. Translated: CASSDSLRETEAKNIQYF. The chain links TRBV25-1 to TRBJ2-4; 7 nucleotides line up with TRBD2. V trimming: 3 bases; J trimming: 1 base; junction bases outside the gene matches: 12. Germline V gene sequence: CDR1 MGHDK, CDR2 SYGVNS. CDR3 size: 18 residues.

J is TRBJ2-7 and V is TRBV5-1; D possibly corresponds to TRBD1 (6 bases). The CDR3 is made up of 14 amino acids. CDR1 and CDR2 (germline): SGHRS, YFSETQ. V lost 2 bases and J lost 0, with 9 bases in between. The CDR3 loop reads CASSFGQSSYEQYF. CDR3 sequence (DNA): TGCGCCAGCAGCTTTGGACAGAGCTCCTACGAGCAGTACTTC.

This chain joins TRBV2 and TRBJ2-7; D uncertain. Germline values: CDR1 SNHLY, CDR2 FYNNEI. V dropped 3 bases and J dropped 1 base, with 16 bases sitting between them. CDR3 size: 16 residues. Here the CDR3 reads CASSDEVYTLSYEQYF. The DNA of the CDR3 is TGTGCCAGCAGTGATGAGGTATACACCCTGTCCTACGAGCAGTACTTC.

This clone has only one observation. CDR3 residues: CASSIQGTGGSEKLFF. Written as DNA, the CDR3 is TGTGCCAGTAGTATCCAAGGGACAGGGGGGAGTGAAAAACTGTTTTTT. J is TRBJ1-4 and V is TRBV19; TRBD1 matches 11 bases. The CDR3 contains 16 residues. CDR1 is LNHDA and CDR2 is SQIVND in the germline V gene (reference sequence). V gave up 3 bases and J gave up 7 bases; unmatched junction bases: 7.

J is TRBJ1-1 and V is TRBV5-5; D is perhaps TRBD1 (5 bases). Germline V gene sequence: CDR1 SGHKS, CDR2 YYEKEE (reference sequence). The CDR3 loop spans 13 amino acids. V was clipped by 0 bases and J by 7 bases, with 10 bases between them. The CDR3 DNA is TGTGCCAGCAGCTTGGTGCGGGACCTTGAAGCTTTCTTT. It specifies CASSLVRDLEAFF. Full variable domain (outside the CDR3, taken from reference TRBV5-5 and TRBJ1-1): DAGVTQSPTHLIKTRGQQVTLRCSPISGHKSVSWYQQVLGQGPQFIFQYYEKEERGRGNFPDRFSARQFPNYSSELNVNALLLGDSALYLCASSLVRDLEAFFGQGTRLTVV.

The chain couples TRBV7-8 to TRBJ1-3, with 7 bases lining up with TRBD1. V lost 5 bases, J lost 1 base, and 8 bases stayed unmatched. The germline CDR1 and CDR2 sequences are SGHVS and FQNEAQ. CDR3 length: 16 amino acids. CDR3: CASSQLTGHSGNTIYF. The CDR3 DNA sequence: TGTGCCAGCAGCCAGCTGACAGGGCATTCTGGAAACACCATATATTTT.

The V and J genes are TRBV29-1 and TRBJ1-5, with 8 bases lining up with TRBD1. Looked up from germline, CDR1 is SQVTM and CDR2 is ANQGSEA. The ends lost 6 bases at V and 5 bases at J; junction bases unmatched: 9. The CDR3 covers 14 residues. The CDR3 nucleotides read TGCAGCGTCCAGGGGCAGGGGGCCTATCAGCCCCAGCATTTT. Translating gives CSVQGQGAYQPQHF.

The V and J genes are TRBV7-2 and TRBJ1-3; D not certain. The CDR3 sequence is 14 residues long. V was cut by 3 bases and J by 0 bases, with 6 bases left in between. CDR1 and CDR2 (germline): SGHTA, FQGNSA. The DNA for the CDR3 is TGTGCCAGCAGCTTTGAGGGCTCTGGAAACACCATATATTTT. Translating it yields CASSFEGSGNTIYF.

V is TRBV5-1 and J is TRBJ2-5, with 8 bases aligning to TRBD2. CDR3 size: 16 residues. Germline trimming cut 4 bases from V and 0 bases from J; bases unmatched to any gene: 8. The germline gives CDR1 SGHRS, CDR2 YFSETQ. The CDR3 nucleotides are TGCGCCAGCAGCCGGAATAGCGGGACGTACCAAGAGACCCAGTACTTC. This gives the protein CASSRNSGTYQETQYF.

In this sample, this clone turned up a few times. The rearrangement uses TRBV30 and TRBJ1-1, with 7 bases lining up with TRBD1. The CDR3 is made up of 15 amino acids. The V gene end was trimmed by 3 bases and the J gene end by 2 bases; junction bases not matched to a gene: 9. Germline V lookup: CDR1 GTSNPN, CDR2 SVGIG (reference sequence). The CDR3 reads CAWRPRNRGNTEAFF. As DNA, the CDR3 is TGTGCCTGGAGGCCCCGGAACAGGGGAAACACTGAAGCTTTCTTT.

The CDR3 DNA reads TGTGCCAGCAGCCGATCCCGGGACAGGACCCGATACGAGCAGTACTTC. This encodes CASSRSRDRTRYEQYF. The chain has TRBV7-2 and TRBJ2-7; 8 nucleotides match TRBD1. This CDR3 comprises 16 residues. V was clipped by 5 bases and J by 4 bases; unmatched bases: 13. The germline CDR1 and CDR2 sequences are SGHTA and FQGNSA.